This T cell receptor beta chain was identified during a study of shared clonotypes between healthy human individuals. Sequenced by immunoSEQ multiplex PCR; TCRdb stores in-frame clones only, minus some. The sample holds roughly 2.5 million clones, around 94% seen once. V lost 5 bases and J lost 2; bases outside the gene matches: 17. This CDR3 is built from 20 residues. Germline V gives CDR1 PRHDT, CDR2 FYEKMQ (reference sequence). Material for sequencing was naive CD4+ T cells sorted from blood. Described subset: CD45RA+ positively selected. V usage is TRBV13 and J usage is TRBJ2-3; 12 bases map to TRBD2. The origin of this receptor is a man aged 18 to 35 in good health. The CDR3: CASSPSGLAGPGRYTDTQYF. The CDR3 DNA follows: TGTGCCAGCAGCCCCTCGGGACTAGCGGGTCCCGGACGTTACACAGATACGCAGTATTTT.